Given below is one T cell receptor beta chain in context. Its target is not known. Using immunoSEQ multiplex PCR, the repertoire was profiled, and TCRdb retains in-frame clones only, with some absent. The data contain 150,000 or so clones, 88% of them singletons. The data originate from a study of T cell responses to AZD1222 COVID-19 vaccine. Study findings and constraints: With dominance at 160-218 and 743-854, vaccine-associated CD4 TCRs spanned spike. The study found Spike-specific TCR breadth and depth rose after two AZD1222 doses.

This CDR3 spans 15 amino acids. V lost 2 bases and J 7 bases, leaving 14 bases between the germline ends. Per germline, CDR1 MNHEY and CDR2 SVGEGT. This chain uses TRBV6-2 or TRBV6-3 with TRBJ2-2, with D perhaps TRBD1 (6 bases). This receptor was taken from an adult in good health. The source material was peripheral blood, sampled on day 0 of AZD1222 vaccination. The CDR3 DNA follows: TGTGCCAGCAGTTACCATACAGGGTCGGTCGGGGAGCTGTTTTTT. Translating it yields CASSYHTGSVGELFF.